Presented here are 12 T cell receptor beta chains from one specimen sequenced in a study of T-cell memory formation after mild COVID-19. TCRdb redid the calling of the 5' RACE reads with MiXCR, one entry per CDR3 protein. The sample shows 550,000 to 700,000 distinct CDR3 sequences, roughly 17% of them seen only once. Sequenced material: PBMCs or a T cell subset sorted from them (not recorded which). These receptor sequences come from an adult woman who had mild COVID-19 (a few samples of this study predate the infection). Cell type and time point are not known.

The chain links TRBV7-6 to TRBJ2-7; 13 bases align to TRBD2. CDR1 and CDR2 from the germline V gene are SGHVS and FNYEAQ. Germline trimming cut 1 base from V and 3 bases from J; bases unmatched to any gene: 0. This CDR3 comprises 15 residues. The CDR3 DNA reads TGTGCCAGCAGCTTAGGACTAGCGGGGGGCTACGAGCAGTACGTC. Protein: CASSLGLAGGYEQYV.

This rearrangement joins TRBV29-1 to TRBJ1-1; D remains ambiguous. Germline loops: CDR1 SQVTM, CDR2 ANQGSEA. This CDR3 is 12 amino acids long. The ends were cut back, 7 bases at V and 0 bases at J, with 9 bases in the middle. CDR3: CSGRTLNTEAFF. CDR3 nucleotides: TGCAGCGGCCGGACGCTGAACACTGAAGCTTTCTTT.

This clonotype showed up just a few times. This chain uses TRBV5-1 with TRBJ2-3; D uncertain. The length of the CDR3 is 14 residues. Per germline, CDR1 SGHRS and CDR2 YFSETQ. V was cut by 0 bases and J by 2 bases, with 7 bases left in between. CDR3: CASSLDPFTDTQYF. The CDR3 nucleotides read TGCGCCAGCAGCTTGGACCCGTTCACAGATACGCAGTATTTT. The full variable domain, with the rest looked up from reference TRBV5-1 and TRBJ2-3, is KAGVTQTPRYLIKTRGQQVTLSCSPISGHRSVSWYQQTPGQGLQFLFEYFSETQRNKGNFPGRFSGRQFSNSRSEMNVSTLELGDSALYLCASSLDPFTDTQYFGPGTRLTVL.

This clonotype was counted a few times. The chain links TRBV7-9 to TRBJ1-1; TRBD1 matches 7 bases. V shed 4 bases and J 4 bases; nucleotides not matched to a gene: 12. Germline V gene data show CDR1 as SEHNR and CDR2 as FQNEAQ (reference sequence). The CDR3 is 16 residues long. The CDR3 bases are TGTGCCAGCAGCTCTAGTAATAGACAGGGTGTCACTGAAGCTTTCTTT. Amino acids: CASSSSNRQGVTEAFF.

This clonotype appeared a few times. The CDR3 nucleotides read TGTGCCAGCTCCACCGGGACTAGCAGTTCCTCCGCCTACGAGCAGTACTTC. Its translation is CASSTGTSSSSAYEQYF. The rearrangement joins TRBV9 to TRBJ2-7; 9 nucleotides agree with TRBD2. J was trimmed by 2 bases and V by 7 bases; bases with no gene match: 16. The CDR3 extends over 17 amino acids. The germline V gene has CDR1 SGDLS and CDR2 YYNGEE.

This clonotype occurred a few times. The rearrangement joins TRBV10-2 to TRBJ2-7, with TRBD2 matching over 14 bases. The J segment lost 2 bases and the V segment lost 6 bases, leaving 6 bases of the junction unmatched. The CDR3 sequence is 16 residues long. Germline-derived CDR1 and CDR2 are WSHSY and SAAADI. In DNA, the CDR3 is TGCGCCAGCAGGCCGGGACTAGCGGGGGAACCCTACGAGCAGTACTTC. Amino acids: CASRPGLAGEPYEQYF.

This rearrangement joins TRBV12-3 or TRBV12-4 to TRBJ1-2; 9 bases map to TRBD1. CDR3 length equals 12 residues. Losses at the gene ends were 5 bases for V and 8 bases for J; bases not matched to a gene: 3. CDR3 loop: CASSGTGSGYTF. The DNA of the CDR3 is TGTGCCAGCAGTGGGACAGGGTCCGGCTACACCTTC.

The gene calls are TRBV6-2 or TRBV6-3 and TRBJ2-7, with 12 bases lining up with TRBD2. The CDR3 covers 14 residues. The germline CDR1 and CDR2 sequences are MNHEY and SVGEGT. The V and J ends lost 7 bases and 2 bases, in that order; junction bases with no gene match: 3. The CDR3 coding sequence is TGTGCCAGCATTAGGACTAGCGGGACCTACGAGCAGTACTTC. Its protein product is CASIRTSGTYEQYF.

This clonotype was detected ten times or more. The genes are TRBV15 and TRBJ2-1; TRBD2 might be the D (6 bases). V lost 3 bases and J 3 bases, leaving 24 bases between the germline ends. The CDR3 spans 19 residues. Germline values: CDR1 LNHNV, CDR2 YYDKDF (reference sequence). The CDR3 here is CATSRVRGTAGPYYNEQFF. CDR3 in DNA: TGTGCCACCAGCAGGGTGAGGGGCACGGCGGGACCTTACTACAATGAGCAGTTCTTC. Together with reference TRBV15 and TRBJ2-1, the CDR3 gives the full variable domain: DAMVIQNPRYQVTQFGKPVTLSCSQTLNHNVMYWYQQKSSQAPKLLFHYYDKDFNNEADTPDNFQSRRPNTSFCFLDIRSPGLGDTAMYLCATSRVRGTAGPYYNEQFFGPGTRLTVL.

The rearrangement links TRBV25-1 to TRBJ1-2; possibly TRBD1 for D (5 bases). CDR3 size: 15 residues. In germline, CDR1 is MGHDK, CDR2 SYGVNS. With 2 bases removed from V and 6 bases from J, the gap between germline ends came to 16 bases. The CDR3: CASSEGASARDGYTF. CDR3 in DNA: TGTGCCAGCAGTGAAGGGGCCTCGGCGCGGGATGGCTACACCTTC.

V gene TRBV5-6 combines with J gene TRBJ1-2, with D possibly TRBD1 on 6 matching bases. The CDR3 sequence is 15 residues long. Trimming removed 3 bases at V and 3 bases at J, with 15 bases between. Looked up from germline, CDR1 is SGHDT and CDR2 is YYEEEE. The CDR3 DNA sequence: TGTGCCAGCAGCTCCTCCTTAGGGGGGTACTATGGCTACACCTTC. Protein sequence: CASSSSLGGYYGYTF. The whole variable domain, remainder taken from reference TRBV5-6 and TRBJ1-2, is DAGVTQSPTHLIKTRGQQVTLRCSPKSGHDTVSWYQQALGQGPQFIFQYYEEEERQRGNFPDRFSGHQFPNYSSELNVNALLLGDSALYLCASSSSLGGYYGYTFGSGTRLTVV.

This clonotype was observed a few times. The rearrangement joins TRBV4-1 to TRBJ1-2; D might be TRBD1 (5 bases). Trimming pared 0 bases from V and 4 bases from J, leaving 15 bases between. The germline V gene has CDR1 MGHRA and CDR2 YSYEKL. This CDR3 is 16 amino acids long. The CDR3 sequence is CASSQEVEGFGYGYTF. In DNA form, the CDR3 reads TGCGCCAGCAGCCAAGAGGTGGAGGGGTTCGGCTATGGCTACACCTTC.